These 11 T cell receptor beta chains share one sample of origin, sequenced in a study of T cell repertoires in cytomegalovirus infection (dated by TCRdb to about 2019). Instrument used: Illumina HiSeq 1500. The raw public reads went through TCRdb reprocessing: fastp at Q25, MiXCR clone calling, in-frame beta chains kept. Here each entry gathers all rows of one CDR3 protein and keeps the most common genes and DNA. The sample has more than 85,000 distinct CDR3 sequences on record, roughly a quarter of them singletons. Jointly, the top ten make up roughly two fifths of the sample. Sequencing was carried out using CD8+ T cells from PBMCs. All receptors come from a human donor in good health (CMV status not recorded). Some clones in this sample may be carry-over from other donors' samples.

The chain combines TRBV6-6 with TRBJ1-1; D gene ambiguous. Trimming left V 6 bases short and J 2 bases short, with 16 bases between. The CDR3 length is 15 residues. Germline V gene lookup returns CDR1 MNHNY and CDR2 SVGAGI (reference sequence). The CDR3: CASSRTPGVNTEAFF. DNA of the CDR3: TGTGCCAGCAGCCGGACCCCTGGGGTAAACACTGAAGCTTTCTTT.

This clonotype was counted many times. The germline gene is not matched at one end of the junction; a read error may be the cause. The chain links TRBV7-2 to TRBJ1-2; D uncertain. Germline V gene lookup returns CDR1 SGHTA and CDR2 FQGNSA. The CDR3 loop spans 15 amino acids. The CDR3 sequence: CASSLVPGSNYGYTF. The CDR3 region has the DNA TGTGCCAGCAGCTTAGTTCCCGGGTCTAATTATGGCTACACCTTC.

Only a few counts were recorded for this clonotype. The chain couples TRBV6-2 or TRBV6-3 to TRBJ2-7, with D maybe TRBD1 (6 bases). V lost 2 bases and J 3 bases, leaving 14 bases between the germline ends. This CDR3 has 15 amino acids. CDR1 and CDR2 from the germline V gene are MNHEY and SVGEGT. Here the CDR3 reads CASSYIGGPNYEQYF. The CDR3 bases are TGTGCCAGCAGTTACATAGGGGGTCCCAACTACGAGCAGTACTTC.

This clonotype appeared many times. The V gene is TRBV20-1, the J gene TRBJ2-1, with 7 bases fitting TRBD2. CDR1 is DFQATT, CDR2 SNEGSKA, per germline (reference sequence). V was pared by 8 bases and J by 3 bases, with 10 bases of the junction left unmatched. The CDR3 covers 14 residues. The CDR3 DNA reads as TGCAGTCCTGAAGAGGCGGGAGTCTACAATGAGCAGTTCTTC. Translating it yields CSPEEAGVYNEQFF.

This clonotype was seen more than once but under ten times. The chain uses TRBV2 and TRBJ1-2, with D possibly matching TRBD1 (6 bases). The CDR3 has 18 amino acids. Per germline, CDR1 SNHLY and CDR2 FYNNEI. V shed 3 bases and J shed 6 bases, with 26 bases lying between them. In DNA, the CDR3 is TGTGCCAGCAGTGACCCCCTACAGGGAATTACAGTAGGGAATGGCTACACCTTC. Its protein is CASSDPLQGITVGNGYTF.

This clonotype was detected only a few times. The V call is TRBV7-3, the J call TRBJ2-1; 9 positions match TRBD2. Germline V lookup: CDR1 SGHTA, CDR2 FQGTGA. The length of the CDR3 is 15 residues. The V and J ends lost 1 base and 6 bases, in that order; junction bases with no gene match: 4. As DNA, the CDR3 is TGTGCCAGCAGCTTAATGGCGGGGGGGGGCAATGAGCAGTTCTTC. Protein: CASSLMAGGGNEQFF.

This clonotype was counted only a few times. This chain links TRBV30 with TRBJ2-1; D is unresolved. Trimming left V 3 bases short and J 0 bases short, with 9 bases between. Germline CDR1 and CDR2: GTSNPN and SVGIG (reference sequence). The CDR3 has 14 residues. The CDR3 reads CAWSGSSSYNEQFF. CDR3 in DNA: TGTGCCTGGAGCGGGTCAAGCTCCTACAATGAGCAGTTCTTC.

The gene calls are TRBV28 and TRBJ2-7, with 10 positions matching TRBD1. The CDR3 has 15 residues. Germline CDR1 and CDR2: MDHEN and SYDVKM. The V gene end was trimmed by 7 bases and the J gene end by 0 bases; junction bases not matched to a gene: 6. CDR3: CASTWTGGSSYEQYF. The CDR3 region has the DNA TGTGCCAGCACATGGACAGGGGGAAGCTCCTACGAGCAGTACTTC.

The chain combines TRBV27 with TRBJ2-5; 14 nucleotides line up with TRBD2. V lost 5 bases to trimming and J lost 5 bases; unmatched junction nucleotides: 7. CDR3 size: 16 residues. CDR1 is MNHEY, CDR2 SMNVEV, per germline (reference sequence). CDR3 DNA sequence: TGTGCCAGCAGTGTGGGGACTAGCGGGAGATCTGAGACCCAGTACTTC. It codes for CASSVGTSGRSETQYF.

The chain recombines TRBV6-6 with TRBJ1-4; 7 bases are a match to TRBD1. The CDR3 has 15 residues. V lost 2 bases and J lost 6; bases outside the gene matches: 6. Germline assignment: CDR1 MNHNY and CDR2 SVGAGI (reference sequence). The CDR3: CASSYRQGGDEKLFF. In DNA, the CDR3 is TGTGCCAGCAGTTACAGACAGGGAGGCGATGAAAAACTGTTTTTT.

V usage is TRBV20-1 and J usage is TRBJ2-4, with 9 bases that match TRBD2. Germline CDR1 and CDR2: DFQATT and SNEGSKA (reference sequence). The CDR3 is 15 residues long. Trimming removed 6 bases from V and 8 bases from J; junction bases left unmatched: 14. The CDR3 coding sequence is TGCAGTGCGTCGGACCATAGCGGGGGTGGGTACATTCAGTACTTC. Protein sequence: CSASDHSGGGYIQYF.